Below, 10 T cell receptor beta chains from the same sample are listed, as sequenced in a study of chemoradiotherapy in HPV16-positive cancers (dated by TCRdb to 2022 to 2024). The library was built by means of the immunoSEQ multiplex PCR assay. Drawn from immuneACCESS, this table holds only the in-frame rearrangements with V and J called that TCRdb kept. Clones are partly lost; checked studies trace under half to an unresolved V gene and leave the rest unexplained. The sample table records around 2,500 clones; approximately 89% of these occur just once. Clones ranked in the top ten supply 5.5% to 7.5% of the sample. Material: tumor tissue, obtained from a patient who underwent chemoradiotherapy. The receptors originated from a human donor with HPV-associated anogenital cancer.

The chain combines TRBV30 with TRBJ1-6; 7 bases are shared with TRBD1. Losses at the gene ends were 4 bases for V and 8 bases for J; bases not matched to a gene: 14. The germline V gene encodes CDR1 GTSNPN and CDR2 SVGIG (reference sequence). The CDR3 runs to 16 residues. Here the CDR3 DNA reads TGTGCCTGGAACAGGGGAGGGAGCTTAAGGGATTCACCCCTCCACTTT. Translated, it gives CAWNRGGSLRDSPLHF.

This clone was observed a few times. The V and J genes are TRBV2 and TRBJ1-5; 7 bases fit TRBD1. The CDR3 has 20 residues. V lost 0 bases and J lost 3; bases outside the gene matches: 17. Germline lookup yields CDR1 SNHLY and CDR2 FYNNEI. The CDR3 sequence: CASSEAGHFLGTDPNQPQHF. The CDR3 bases are TGTGCCAGCAGTGAAGCGGGCCACTTTCTTGGGACAGACCCCAATCAGCCCCAGCATTTT.

The DNA for the CDR3 is TGTGCCAGCAGCTTAGAGGCGGCATACTATGGCTACACCTTC. Amino acids: CASSLEAAYYGYTF. V and J are TRBV7-2 and TRBJ1-2; unclear D gene. The germline CDR1 and CDR2 sequences are SGHTA and FQGNSA. V was shortened by 1 base and J by 3 bases, with 9 bases between the two germline ends. There are 14 residues in the CDR3.

The chain combines TRBV10-3 with TRBJ1-1, with TRBD1 as a possible D gene (6 bases). The CDR3 is made up of 15 amino acids. V gave up 3 bases and J gave up 0 bases, with 11 bases separating them. From germline, CDR1 is ENHRY and CDR2 SYGVKD. CDR3 in amino acids: CAISDRGGVNTEAFF. The DNA for the CDR3 is TGTGCCATCAGTGACAGGGGTGGGGTGAACACTGAAGCTTTCTTT.

The chain uses TRBV30 and TRBJ1-5; D remains unclear. Per the germline V gene, CDR1 is GTSNPN and CDR2 is SVGIG (reference sequence). V was clipped by 0 bases and J by 4 bases, with 7 bases between them. This CDR3 is built from 13 residues. The CDR3 loop is CAWSVNTNQPQHF. CDR3 bases: TGTGCCTGGAGTGTAAACACTAATCAGCCCCAGCATTTT.

The chain recombines TRBV27 with TRBJ2-4; 8 positions agree with TRBD2. Looked up from germline, CDR1 is MNHEY and CDR2 is SMNVEV (reference sequence). The CDR3 extends over 15 amino acids. J gave up 0 bases and V 5 bases, and 3 bases lay outside the gene matches. The CDR3 coding sequence is TGTGCCAGCAGTATAGCGGGGCGAGCCAAAAACATTCAGTACTTC. Amino acids: CASSIAGRAKNIQYF.

The chain recombines TRBV2 with TRBJ2-5; D gene ambiguous. Between the trimmed V and J ends, which lost 4 bases and 0 bases, there was a span of 12 bases. The CDR3 runs 15 residues. Germline V gene sequence: CDR1 SNHLY, CDR2 FYNNEI. DNA of the CDR3: TGTGCCAGCAGTGCAGGAGTGGGGTACCAAGAGACCCAGTACTTC. It is translated as CASSAGVGYQETQYF.

The V gene is TRBV13, the J gene TRBJ1-5, with 9 bases matching TRBD1. Germline CDR1 PRHDT, CDR2 FYEKMQ (reference sequence). The CDR3 is 14 amino acids. V lost 5 bases and J lost 6; bases outside the gene matches: 5. This CDR3 is CASSKGQGPQPQHF. The DNA of the CDR3 is TGTGCCAGCAGCAAGGGACAGGGACCTCAGCCCCAGCATTTT.

The rearrangement uses TRBV10-3 and TRBJ1-6; 7 nucleotides match TRBD1. The CDR3 is 15 residues long. Germline CDR1 ENHRY, CDR2 SYGVKD. J lost 4 bases, V lost 6 bases, and 6 bases had no gene match. As DNA, the CDR3 is TGTGCCATCAGCCGCGGGACAGCTTATAATTCACCCCTCCACTTT. This codes for CAISRGTAYNSPLHF.

The genes are TRBV28 and TRBJ2-7; perhaps D is TRBD1 or TRBD2 (5 bases each). Per the germline V gene, CDR1 is MDHEN and CDR2 is SYDVKM. V dropped 3 bases and J dropped 5 bases, with 8 bases sitting between them. CDR3 length equals 12 residues. The DNA for the CDR3 is TGTGCCAGCAGTTTCGGGGACCACGAGCAGTACTTC. Translated, it gives CASSFGDHEQYF. The complete variable domain, with remaining parts taken from reference TRBV28 and TRBJ2-7, reads DVKVTQSSRYLVKRTGEKVFLECVQDMDHENMFWYRQDPGLGLRLIYFSYDVKMKEKGDIPEGYSVSREKKERFSLILESASTNQTSMYLCASSFGDHEQYFGPGTRLTVT.